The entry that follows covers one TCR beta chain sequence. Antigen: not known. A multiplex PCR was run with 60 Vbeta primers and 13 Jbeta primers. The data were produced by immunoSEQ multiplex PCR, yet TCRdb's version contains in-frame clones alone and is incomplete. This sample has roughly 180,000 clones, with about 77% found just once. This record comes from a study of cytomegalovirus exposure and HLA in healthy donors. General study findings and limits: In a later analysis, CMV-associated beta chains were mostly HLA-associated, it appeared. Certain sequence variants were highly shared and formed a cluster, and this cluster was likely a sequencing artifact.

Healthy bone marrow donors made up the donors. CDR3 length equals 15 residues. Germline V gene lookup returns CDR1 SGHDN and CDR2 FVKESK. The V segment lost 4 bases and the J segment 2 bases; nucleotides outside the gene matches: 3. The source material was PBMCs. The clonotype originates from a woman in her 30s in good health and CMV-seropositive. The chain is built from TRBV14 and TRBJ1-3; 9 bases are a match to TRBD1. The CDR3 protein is CASSPWTGAGNTIYF. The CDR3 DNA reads TGTGCCAGCAGCCCATGGACAGGGGCTGGAAACACCATATATTTT.